This T cell receptor beta chain was sequenced in a study of T cells in localized non-small cell lung cancer. TCRdb keeps only in-frame clones here, not all; method: immunoSEQ multiplex PCR. The sample contains around 2,400 clones, 20% to 25% of which appear only once. The CDR3 has 14 residues. Deletions cut 3 bases from V and 7 bases from J, with 13 bases between. The germline V gene has CDR1 LNHDA and CDR2 SQIVND (reference sequence). In this sample, this clone turned up once. The specimen comprised lung tumor tissue, sampled before any cancer treatment. The clonotype originates from a female donor aged 60 or older with stage I lung adenocarcinoma. V and J are TRBV19 and TRBJ1-5; D gene unclear. CDR3 amino acids: CASSIGMVRQPQHF. The CDR3 DNA follows: TGTGCCAGTAGTATCGGAATGGTTCGGCAGCCCCAGCATTTT.